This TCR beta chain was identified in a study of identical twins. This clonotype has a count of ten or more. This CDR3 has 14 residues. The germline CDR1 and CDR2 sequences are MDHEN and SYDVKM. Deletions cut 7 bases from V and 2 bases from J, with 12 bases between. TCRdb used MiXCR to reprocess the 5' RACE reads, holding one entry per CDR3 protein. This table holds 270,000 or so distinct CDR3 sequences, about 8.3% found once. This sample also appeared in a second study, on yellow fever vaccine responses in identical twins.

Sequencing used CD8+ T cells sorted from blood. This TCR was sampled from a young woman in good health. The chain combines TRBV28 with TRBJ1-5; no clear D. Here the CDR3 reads CASNPRDRNQPQHF. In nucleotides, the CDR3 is TGTGCCAGCAACCCCCGAGATCGCAATCAGCCCCAGCATTTT.